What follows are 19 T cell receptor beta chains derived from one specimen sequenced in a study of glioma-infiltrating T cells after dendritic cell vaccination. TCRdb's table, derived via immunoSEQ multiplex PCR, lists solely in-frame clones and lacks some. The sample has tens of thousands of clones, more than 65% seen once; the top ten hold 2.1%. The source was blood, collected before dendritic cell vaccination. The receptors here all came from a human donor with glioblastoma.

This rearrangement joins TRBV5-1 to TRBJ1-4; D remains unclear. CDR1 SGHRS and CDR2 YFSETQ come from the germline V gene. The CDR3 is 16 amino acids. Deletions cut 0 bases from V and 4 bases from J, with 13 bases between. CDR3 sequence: CASSLVGSGFNEKLFF. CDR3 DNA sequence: TGCGCCAGCAGCTTGGTCGGGTCGGGATTTAATGAAAAACTGTTTTTT.

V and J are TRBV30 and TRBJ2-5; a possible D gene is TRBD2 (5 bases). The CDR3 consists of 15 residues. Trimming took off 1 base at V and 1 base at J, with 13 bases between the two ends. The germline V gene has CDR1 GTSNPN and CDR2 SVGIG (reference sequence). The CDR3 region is CAWSAPRGFQETQYF. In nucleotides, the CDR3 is TGTGCCTGGAGTGCTCCCCGGGGTTTCCAAGAGACCCAGTACTTC.

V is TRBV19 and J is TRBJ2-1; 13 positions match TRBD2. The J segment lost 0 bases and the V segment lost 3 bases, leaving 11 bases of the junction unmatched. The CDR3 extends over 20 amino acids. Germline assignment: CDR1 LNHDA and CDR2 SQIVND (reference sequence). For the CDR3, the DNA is TGTGCCAGTAGTATTTGGGGGACTAGCGGGGAACTTAGCTCCTACAATGAGCAGTTCTTC. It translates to CASSIWGTSGELSSYNEQFF. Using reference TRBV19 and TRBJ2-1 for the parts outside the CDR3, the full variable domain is DGGITQSPKYLFRKEGQNVTLSCEQNLNHDAMYWYRQDPGQGLRLIYYSQIVNDFQKGDIAEGYSVSREKKESFPLTVTSAQKNPTAFYLCASSIWGTSGELSSYNEQFFGPGTRLTVL.

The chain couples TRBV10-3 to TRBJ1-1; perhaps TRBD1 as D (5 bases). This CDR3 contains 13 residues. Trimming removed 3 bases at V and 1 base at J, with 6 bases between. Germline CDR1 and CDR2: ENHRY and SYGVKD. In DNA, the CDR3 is TGTGCCATCAGTGATAGGGGGAACACTGAAGCTTTCTTT. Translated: CAISDRGNTEAFF.

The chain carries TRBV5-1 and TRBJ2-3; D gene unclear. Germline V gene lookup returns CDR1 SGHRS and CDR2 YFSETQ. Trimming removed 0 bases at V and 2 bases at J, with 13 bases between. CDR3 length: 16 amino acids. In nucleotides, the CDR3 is TGCGCCAGCAGCTTGGGCGTGTGGGCAGTCACAGATACGCAGTATTTT. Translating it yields CASSLGVWAVTDTQYF.

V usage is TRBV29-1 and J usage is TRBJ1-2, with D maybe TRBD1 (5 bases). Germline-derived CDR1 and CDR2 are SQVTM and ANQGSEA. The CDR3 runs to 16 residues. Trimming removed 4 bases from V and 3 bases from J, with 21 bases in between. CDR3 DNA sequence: TGCAGCGTTGCCGTGGGGCCGAGCTATGGTGACTATGGCTACACCTTC. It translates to CSVAVGPSYGDYGYTF. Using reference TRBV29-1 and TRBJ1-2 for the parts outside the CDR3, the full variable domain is SAVISQKPSRDICQRGTSLTIQCQVDSQVTMMFWYRQQPGQSLTLIATANQGSEATYESGFVIDKFPISRPNLTFSTLTVSNMSPEDSSIYLCSVAVGPSYGDYGYTFGSGTRLTVV.

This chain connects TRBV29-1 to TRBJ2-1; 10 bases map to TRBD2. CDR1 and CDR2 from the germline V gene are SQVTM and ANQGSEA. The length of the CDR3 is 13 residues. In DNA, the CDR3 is TGCAGGGTCGGAAGCGGGGGGGCTAGTGAGCAGTTCTTC. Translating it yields CRVGSGGASEQFF.

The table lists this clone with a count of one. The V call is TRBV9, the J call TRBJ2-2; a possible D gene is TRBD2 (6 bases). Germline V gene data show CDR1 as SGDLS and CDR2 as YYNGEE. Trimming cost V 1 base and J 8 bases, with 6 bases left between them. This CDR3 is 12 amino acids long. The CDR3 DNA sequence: TGTGCCAGCAGCGTACTAGCGGGGGAGCTGTTTTTT. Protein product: CASSVLAGELFF.

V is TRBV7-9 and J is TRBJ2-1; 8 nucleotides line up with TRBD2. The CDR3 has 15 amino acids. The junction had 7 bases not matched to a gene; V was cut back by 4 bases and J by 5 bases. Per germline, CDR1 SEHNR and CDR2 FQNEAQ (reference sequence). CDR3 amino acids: CASSSGTRNNNEQFF. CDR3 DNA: TGTGCCAGCAGCTCCGGGACTAGAAATAACAATGAGCAGTTCTTC.

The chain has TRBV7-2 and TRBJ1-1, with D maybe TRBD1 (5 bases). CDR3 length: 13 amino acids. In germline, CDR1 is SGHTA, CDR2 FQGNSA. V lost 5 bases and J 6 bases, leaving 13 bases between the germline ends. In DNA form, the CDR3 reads TGTGCCAGCAGCCCACGGGGGGTCGCTGAAGCTTTCTTT. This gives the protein CASSPRGVAEAFF.

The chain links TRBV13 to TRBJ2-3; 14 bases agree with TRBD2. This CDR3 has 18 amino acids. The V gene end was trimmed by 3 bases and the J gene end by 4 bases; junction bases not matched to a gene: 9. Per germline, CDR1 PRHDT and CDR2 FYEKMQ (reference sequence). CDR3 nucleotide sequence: TGTGCCAGCAGCTTTCTAATACCGGGACTAGCGGGAGCAGATACGCAGTATTTT. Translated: CASSFLIPGLAGADTQYF.

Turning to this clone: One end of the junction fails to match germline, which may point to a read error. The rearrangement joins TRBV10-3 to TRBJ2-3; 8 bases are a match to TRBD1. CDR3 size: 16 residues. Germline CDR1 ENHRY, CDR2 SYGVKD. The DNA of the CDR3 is TGTGCCATCAATGAGGAGCGGACAGGGATGGTAGATACGCAGTATTTT. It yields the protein CAINEERTGMVDTQYF.

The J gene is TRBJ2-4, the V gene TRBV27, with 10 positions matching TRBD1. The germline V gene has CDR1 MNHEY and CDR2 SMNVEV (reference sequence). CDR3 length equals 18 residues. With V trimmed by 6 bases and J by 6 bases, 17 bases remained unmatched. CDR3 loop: CASSEQLPGQGNANIQYF. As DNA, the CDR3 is TGTGCCAGCAGCGAACAGTTACCGGGACAGGGGAACGCAAACATTCAGTACTTC.

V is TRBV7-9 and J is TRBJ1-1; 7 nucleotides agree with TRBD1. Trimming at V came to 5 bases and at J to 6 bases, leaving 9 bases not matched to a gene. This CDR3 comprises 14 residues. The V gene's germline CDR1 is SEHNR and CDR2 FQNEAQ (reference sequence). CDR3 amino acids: CASSRSGTVPEAFF. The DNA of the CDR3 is TGTGCCAGCAGCCGATCCGGGACAGTCCCTGAAGCTTTCTTT.

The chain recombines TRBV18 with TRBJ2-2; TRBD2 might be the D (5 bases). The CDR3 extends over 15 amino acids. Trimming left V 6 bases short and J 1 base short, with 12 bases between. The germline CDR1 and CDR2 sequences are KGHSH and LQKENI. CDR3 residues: CASSRASGNTGELFF. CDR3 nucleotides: TGTGCCAGCTCGCGGGCCTCAGGGAACACCGGGGAGCTGTTTTTT.

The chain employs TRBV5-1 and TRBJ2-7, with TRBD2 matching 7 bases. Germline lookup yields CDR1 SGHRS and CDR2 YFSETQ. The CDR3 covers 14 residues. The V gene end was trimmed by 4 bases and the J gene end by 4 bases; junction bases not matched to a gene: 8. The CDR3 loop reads CASSTRDYVYEQYF. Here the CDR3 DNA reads TGCGCCAGCAGCACCCGGGACTACGTTTACGAGCAGTACTTC.

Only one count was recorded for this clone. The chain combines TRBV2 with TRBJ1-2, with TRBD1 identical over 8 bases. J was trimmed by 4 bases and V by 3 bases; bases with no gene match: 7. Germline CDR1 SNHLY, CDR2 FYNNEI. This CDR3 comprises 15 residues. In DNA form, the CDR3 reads TGTGCCAGCAGTGAGGCCAGGGGGCGCGTCTATGGCTACACCTTC. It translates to CASSEARGRVYGYTF.

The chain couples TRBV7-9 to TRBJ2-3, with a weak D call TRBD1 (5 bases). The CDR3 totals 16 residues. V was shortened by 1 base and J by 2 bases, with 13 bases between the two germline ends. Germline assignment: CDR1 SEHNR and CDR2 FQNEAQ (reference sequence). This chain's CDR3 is CASSLVVLQDTDTQYF. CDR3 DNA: TGTGCCAGCAGCTTAGTGGTTCTACAGGACACAGATACGCAGTATTTT.

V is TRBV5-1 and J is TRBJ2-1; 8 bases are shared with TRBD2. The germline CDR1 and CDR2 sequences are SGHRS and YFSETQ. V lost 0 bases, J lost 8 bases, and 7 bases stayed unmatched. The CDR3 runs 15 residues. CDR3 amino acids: CASSLVSSGSDEQFF. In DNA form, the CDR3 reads TGCGCCAGCAGCTTGGTCTCTAGCGGGTCGGATGAGCAGTTCTTC. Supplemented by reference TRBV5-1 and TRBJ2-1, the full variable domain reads KAGVTQTPRYLIKTRGQQVTLSCSPISGHRSVSWYQQTPGQGLQFLFEYFSETQRNKGNFPGRFSGRQFSNSRSEMNVSTLELGDSALYLCASSLVSSGSDEQFFGPGTRLTVL.